Described below is a single T cell receptor (beta chain) sequence and its context. This specimen comes from a study of blood T cell repertoires in COVID-19. Study context: There were acute and convalescent COVID-19 samples, and they came from the United States, Italy and Spain. PBMCs, B-cell-depleted T cells, or T cells were the source of the cDNA or gDNA that made up the material.

V dropped 6 bases and J dropped 0; count of bases not matched to a gene: 8. CDR1 MDHEN and CDR2 SYDVKM come from the germline V gene. The CDR3 has 15 amino acids. Original data processing: Using reference gene primer amplification, nucleated cell counts were estimated. Profiled with immunoSEQ multiplex PCR; TCRdb holds only in-frame clones, not every one. V and J calls and clone size follow that table, whereas D and trimming were derived from the DNA. The sample lists tens of thousands of clones, more than 70% seen once, with approximately 4.6% in the top ten. The sequence was obtained from a man older than 75 with acute or convalescent COVID-19. The sample was peripheral blood. This chain links TRBV28 with TRBJ2-7, with 7 bases identical to TRBD1. The CDR3 sequence is CASSYTGTVSYEQYF. The CDR3 region has the DNA TGTGCCAGCAGCTACACCGGGACAGTCTCCTACGAGCAGTACTTC.